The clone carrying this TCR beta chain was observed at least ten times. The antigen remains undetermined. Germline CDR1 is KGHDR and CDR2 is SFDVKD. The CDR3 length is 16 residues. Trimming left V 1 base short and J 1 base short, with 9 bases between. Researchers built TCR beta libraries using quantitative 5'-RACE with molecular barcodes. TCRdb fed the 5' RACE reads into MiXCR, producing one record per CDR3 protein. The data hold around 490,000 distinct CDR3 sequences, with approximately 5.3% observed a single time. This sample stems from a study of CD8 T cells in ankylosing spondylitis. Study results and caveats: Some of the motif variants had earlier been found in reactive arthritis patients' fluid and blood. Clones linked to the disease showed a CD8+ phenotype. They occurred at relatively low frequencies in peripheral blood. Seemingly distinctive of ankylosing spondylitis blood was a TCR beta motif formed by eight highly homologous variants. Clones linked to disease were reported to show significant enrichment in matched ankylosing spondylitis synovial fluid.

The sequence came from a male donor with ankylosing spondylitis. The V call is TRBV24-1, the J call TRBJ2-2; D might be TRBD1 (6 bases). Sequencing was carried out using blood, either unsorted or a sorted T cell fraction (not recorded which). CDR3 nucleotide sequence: TGTGCCACCAGTGATTTCCCAGGGGAGAACACCGGGGAGCTGTTTTTT. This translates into CATSDFPGENTGELFF.